This is a list of T cell receptor beta chains from one sample in a study of beta chain features in type 1 diabetes. TCRdb's table, derived via immunoSEQ multiplex PCR, lists solely in-frame clones and lacks some. This sample carries a few hundred thousand clones, about 11% of them seen once, and the ten largest clones take over 1%. The sample was central memory CD4+ T cells from blood. All receptors come from a man aged 18 to 35 in good health. Both conserved end residues are trimmed from each CDR3. Only some rows state a clone size, as once, few, many or a class for expanded clones.

V gene	J gene	clone size	CDR3 protein
TRBV29-1	TRBJ1-5	-	SVEEAGSNQPQH
TRBV5-1	TRBJ2-5	-	ASSLEASAQGTQY
TRBV7-2	TRBJ1-1	few	ASSPISRTTEAF
TRBV7-7	TRBJ2-5	-	ASSPPGSKETQY
TRBV7-7	TRBJ2-5	-	ASSLPGTAQETQY
TRBV6-1	TRBJ2-4	-	ASSPREYIQY
TRBV6-6	TRBJ2-2	few	ASRGTGGGRELF
TRBV6-5	TRBJ1-2	-	ASRKDRRGGYT
TRBV2	TRBJ2-3	few	ASSEGPRWTQY
TRBV7-2	TRBJ1-1	-	ASSPRINTEAF
TRBV7-2	TRBJ2-5	few	ASSLNRETQY
TRBV5-1	TRBJ2-7	few	ASSFDRNEQY
TRBV29-1	TRBJ2-4	few	SGGEENIQY
TRBV10-3	TRBJ2-1	-	AISDWGEQF
TRBV19	TRBJ2-3	many	ASSIRRGSRTDTQY
TRBV29-1	TRBJ2-1	many	SVVGLAGGPSYNEQF
TRBV29-1	TRBJ1-1	-	SVEAGWGMNTEAF
TRBV7-2	TRBJ1-4	few	ASSRLGPPEEKLF
TRBV9	TRBJ2-1	many	ASSVATGLAGANEQF
TRBV28	TRBJ2-5	few	ASSLYGQGDETQY
TRBV12-5	TRBJ2-1	few	ASAEDPWTRLYNEQF
TRBV30	-	few	AWTRSYEQY
TRBV28	TRBJ2-1	few	ASIRLAGSGEQF
TRBV7-2	TRBJ2-1	-	ASSLAATPSYNEQF
TRBV7-9	TRBJ2-6	-	ASSSGTGTSGANVLT
TRBV6-6	TRBJ2-7	few	ASSFSGSFYEQY
TRBV6-6	TRBJ2-6	few	ASSYSKGAGANVLT
TRBV5-1	TRBJ2-1	few	ASSFGTMRPNEQF
TRBV7-6	TRBJ2-1	-	ASSNGNEQF
TRBV28	TRBJ2-1	-	ASSLGSLEDEQF
TRBV20-1	TRBJ2-1	many	SALNNEQF